A selection of T cell receptor beta chains follows, all from one sample in a study of OX40 agonist ivuxolimab in advanced cancers. Here immunoSEQ multiplex PCR was the method, and the copy in TCRdb shows in-frame clones only, minus some. The sample records some 62,000 clones, 79% being singletons. The specimen was CD4+ or CD8+ T cells sorted from blood, collected in a trial of the OX40 agonist ivuxolimab. The source of these receptors is an adult with an advanced solid tumor such as melanoma, head and neck, liver or kidney cancer. CDR3s leave out the opening cysteine and the closing phenylalanine or tryptophan.

CDR3 protein	V gene	J gene	CDR3 length
ASSLIWGLEQY	TRBV27	TRBJ2-7	11
ASSPLAGVYEQY	TRBV4-3	TRBJ2-7	12
ASSSSGTSGAAYNEQF	TRBV7-2	TRBJ2-1	16
AISESIQGQPGYGYT	TRBV10-3	TRBJ1-2	15
ASSLLSGEQF	TRBV9	TRBJ2-1	10
ASSMSSGGAYNEQF	TRBV27	TRBJ2-1	14
ASSPTRVSKETQY	TRBV19	TRBJ2-5	13
ASSLGTYETGELF	TRBV5-1	TRBJ2-2	13
ASSLAGGNTEAF	TRBV27	TRBJ1-1	12
ASSLDGSGSYEQY	TRBV5-4	TRBJ2-7	13
ASSHTLDSSYEQY	TRBV14	.	13
ASSDRALGEQY	TRBV28	TRBJ2-7	11
ASSLPLGEETQY	TRBV5-5	TRBJ2-5	12
ASSPNTADRGGPYEQY	TRBV7-6	TRBJ2-7	16
ANAPGGVVTDTQY	TRBV2	TRBJ2-3	13
ASSVGTLYSYEQY	TRBV9	TRBJ2-7	13
ASRGGTGQPQH	TRBV7-8	TRBJ1-5	11
ASSQDRGSPYEQY	TRBV4-1	TRBJ2-7	13
ASRPRQERFGYT	TRBV6-6	TRBJ1-2	12
SARPDYEQY	TRBV20-1	TRBJ2-7	9
ASSLTGAGVNEQF	TRBV7-3	TRBJ2-1	13
AISNWDKTLNTEAF	TRBV10-3	TRBJ1-1	14
ASEDGFEQY	TRBV6-5	TRBJ2-7	9
AISRGTSGNTGELF	TRBV10-3	TRBJ2-2	14
ASRTTGYSNQPQH	TRBV27	TRBJ1-5	13